This entry lists 26 T cell receptor beta chains sequenced from one sample in a study of CD8 T cells in Susac syndrome. Random-hexamer reverse transcription was applied to roughly 0.45 to 1 ug RNA. TCRdb analysed the immunoSEQ multiplex PCR reads with MiXCR anew, one entry per CDR3 protein. Of 100,000 to 150,000 distinct CDR3 sequences in the sample, around 94% are singletons; the top ten hold 0.095% to 0.15%. Sequenced sample: CD4+ T cells from PBMCs. The receptors come from a human donor with multiple sclerosis.

The V call is TRBV11-1, the J call TRBJ1-1, with 9 bases fitting TRBD1. The ends lost 10 bases at V and 0 bases at J; junction bases unmatched: 12. The CDR3 runs 16 residues. Germline values: CDR1 SGHAT, CDR2 FQDESV (reference sequence). CDR3 DNA: TGTGCCACATCGGACGGGACAGGGACAATGAACACTGAAGCTTTCTTT. Translating gives CATSDGTGTMNTEAFF.

This clonotype has a single count. The chain recombines TRBV6-6 with TRBJ1-6, with a tentative D call TRBD1 (5 bases). V was cut by 11 bases and J by 7 bases, with 12 bases left in between. Per the germline V gene, CDR1 is MNHNY and CDR2 is SVGAGI (reference sequence). The CDR3 length is 12 residues. The CDR3 nucleotides read TGTGCCTGCGAAGGGACCAATTCACCCCTCCACTTT. Its translation is CACEGTNSPLHF.

A few counts support this clonotype. The chain carries TRBV6-5 and TRBJ2-1, with D perhaps TRBD2 (6 bases). The V and J ends lost 7 bases and 0 bases respectively, with 7 bases between them. The CDR3 has 13 amino acids. CDR1 MNHEY and CDR2 SVGAGI come from the germline V gene. The CDR3 sequence: CASTGSSYNEQFF. CDR3 nucleotide sequence: TGTGCCAGCACCGGGAGCTCCTACAATGAGCAGTTCTTC.

This rearrangement joins TRBV27 to TRBJ1-2; unclear D gene. CDR3 length: 16 amino acids. Trimming pared 3 bases from V and 0 bases from J, leaving 14 bases between. The germline V gene encodes CDR1 MNHEY and CDR2 SMNVEV (reference sequence). CDR3 loop: CASSLVGPQANYGYTF. CDR3 sequence (DNA): TGTGCCAGCAGTTTGGTCGGTCCTCAAGCTAACTATGGCTACACCTTC.

For the CDR3, the DNA is TGTGCCAGCACCCTACAGGGTTATAATGAAAAACTGTTTTTT. It codes for CASTLQGYNEKLFF. V is TRBV3-1 and J is TRBJ1-4; a possible D gene is TRBD1 (6 bases). CDR3 size: 14 residues. Per germline, CDR1 LGHDT and CDR2 YNNKEL (reference sequence). The V gene lost 7 bases and the J gene lost 4 bases, with 13 bases spanning the gap.

The chain recombines TRBV7-9 with TRBJ2-7; D remains ambiguous. There are 13 residues in the CDR3. Trimming pared 4 bases from V and 3 bases from J, leaving 10 bases between. Germline loops: CDR1 SEHNR, CDR2 FQNEAQ (reference sequence). The CDR3 coding sequence is TGTGCCAGCAGCTCCCCCGCGGTCTACGAGCAGTACTTC. It yields the protein CASSSPAVYEQYF.

This chain uses TRBV30 with TRBJ2-5; 11 bases match TRBD2. The CDR3 is 13 amino acids. V dropped 8 bases and J dropped 2; count of bases not matched to a gene: 4. The germline gives CDR1 GTSNPN, CDR2 SVGIG (reference sequence). CDR3 sequence: CASSGREQETQYF. CDR3 bases: TGTGCCAGTAGCGGGAGGGAACAAGAGACCCAGTACTTC.

This clonotype was counted once. This sequence joins TRBV7-9 and TRBJ2-1, with D possibly matching TRBD1 (5 bases). V shed 0 bases and J shed 4 bases, with 10 bases lying between them. Germline CDR1 reads SEHNR; CDR2 reads FQNEAQ (reference sequence). The CDR3 runs to 15 residues. The CDR3 is CASSLAGAWYNEQFF. The CDR3 DNA reads TGTGCCAGCAGCTTAGCAGGGGCCTGGTACAATGAGCAGTTCTTC.

The chain links TRBV29-1 to TRBJ2-3, with D perhaps TRBD1 (6 bases). Germline loops: CDR1 SQVTM, CDR2 ANQGSEA. Trimming pared 4 bases from V and 2 bases from J, leaving 10 bases between. CDR3 length: 13 amino acids. Written as DNA, the CDR3 is TGCAGCGTTGCCGGACAGAACACAGATACGCAGTATTTT. It is translated as CSVAGQNTDTQYF.

The sample holds one count of this clonotype. In DNA form, the CDR3 reads TGTGCCAGTAGTATAGATCAAAGCGGGCAGGAGACCCAGTACTTC. Amino acids: CASSIDQSGQETQYF. The V call is TRBV19, the J call TRBJ2-5; TRBD2 might be the D (6 bases). The CDR3 length is 15 residues. Between the trimmed V and J ends, which lost 0 bases and 5 bases, there was a span of 13 bases. Germline V gene data show CDR1 as LNHDA and CDR2 as SQIVND (reference sequence).

This chain connects TRBV18 to TRBJ1-3; the match to TRBD1 covers 8 bases. Germline trimming cut 2 bases from V and 4 bases from J; bases unmatched to any gene: 7. The germline V gene encodes CDR1 KGHSH and CDR2 LQKENI. The CDR3 is 16 amino acids. CDR3 nucleotides: TGTGCCAGCTCACCAAAGCGGACAGGGATCGGAAACACCATATATTTT. Translated, it gives CASSPKRTGIGNTIYF.

This clonotype was observed once. J is TRBJ1-1 and V is TRBV6-2 or TRBV6-3, with D unresolved. Between the trimmed V and J ends, which lost 7 bases and 8 bases, there was a span of 17 bases. The CDR3 consists of 13 residues. CDR1 and CDR2 (germline): MNHEY, SVGEGT. This CDR3 is CASTPLVAAEAFF. CDR3 DNA sequence: TGTGCCAGCACCCCCCTCGTGGCCGCAGAAGCTTTCTTT.

The CDR3 bases are TGCGCCAGCAGCTCCTGGAGTAGCGGGAGGGGGAGCTCCTACAATGAGCAGTTCTTC. It specifies CASSSWSSGRGSSYNEQFF. The rearrangement joins TRBV5-1 to TRBJ2-1; 11 positions agree with TRBD2. CDR3 size: 19 residues. V was clipped by 3 bases and J by 0 bases; unmatched bases: 11. Per germline, CDR1 SGHRS and CDR2 YFSETQ.

The chain links TRBV19 to TRBJ1-1; a weak D match, TRBD1 (5 bases). Germline V gives CDR1 LNHDA, CDR2 SQIVND (reference sequence). With 3 bases removed from V and 1 base from J, the gap between germline ends came to 9 bases. The CDR3 sequence is 14 residues long. CDR3 sequence: CASSIRGQNTEAFF. DNA for the CDR3: TGTGCCAGTAGTATCCGTGGACAGAACACTGAAGCTTTCTTT.

The chain carries TRBV19 and TRBJ1-1; a possible D gene is TRBD1 (6 bases). The CDR3 totals 15 residues. Per the germline V gene, CDR1 is LNHDA and CDR2 is SQIVND (reference sequence). V was clipped by 1 base and J by 1 base, with 10 bases between them. The CDR3 is CASSIAGQRNTEAFF. CDR3 in DNA: TGTGCCAGTAGTATAGCAGGACAGCGGAACACTGAAGCTTTCTTT. Looking up the rest from reference TRBV19 and TRBJ1-1 gives the full variable domain: DGGITQSPKYLFRKEGQNVTLSCEQNLNHDAMYWYRQDPGQGLRLIYYSQIVNDFQKGDIAEGYSVSREKKESFPLTVTSAQKNPTAFYLCASSIAGQRNTEAFFGQGTRLTVV.

The V gene is TRBV27, the J gene TRBJ2-7; D gene ambiguous. V was pared by 5 bases and J by 6 bases, with 14 bases between. Germline-derived CDR1 and CDR2 are MNHEY and SMNVEV (reference sequence). The CDR3 extends over 13 amino acids. The chain's CDR3 is CASSPSLPFEQYF. CDR3 DNA sequence: TGTGCCAGCAGTCCGTCTCTCCCCTTCGAGCAGTACTTC.

J is TRBJ2-4 and V is TRBV4-3, with D perhaps TRBD1 or TRBD2 (5 bases each). The V end was cut by 0 bases, the J end by 6 bases, with 12 bases between. The CDR3 is 15 residues long. Germline CDR1 and CDR2: LGHNA and YSLEER. CDR3: CASSQDGAGGNIQYF. In nucleotides, the CDR3 is TGCGCCAGCAGCCAAGACGGGGCCGGCGGAAACATTCAGTACTTC.

CDR3 protein: CASSRRVEGGQPQHF. The CDR3 DNA reads as TGTGCCAGCAGTCGGAGGGTCGAGGGGGGTCAGCCCCAGCATTTT. J is TRBJ1-5 and V is TRBV3-1; possible D gene TRBD1, 6 bases. V lost 6 bases and J 6 bases, leaving 18 bases between the germline ends. The CDR3 is 15 residues long. Germline V gene data show CDR1 as LGHDT and CDR2 as YNNKEL (reference sequence).

This clonotype was picked up one time. The chain has TRBV9 and TRBJ2-2; perhaps TRBD1 as D (5 bases). Trimming removed 0 bases at V and 8 bases at J, with 14 bases between. From germline, CDR1 is SGDLS and CDR2 YYNGEE. CDR3 length: 15 amino acids. DNA for the CDR3: TGTGCCAGCAGCGTAGGACAGTCCTTAATGGGGGAGCTGTTTTTT. This codes for CASSVGQSLMGELFF. Full variable domain (missing parts from reference TRBV9 and TRBJ2-2): DSGVTQTPKHLITATGQRVTLRCSPRSGDLSVYWYQQSLDQGLQFLIQYYNGEERAKGNILERFSAQQFPDLHSELNLSSLELGDSALYFCASSVGQSLMGELFFGEGSRLTVL.

The table lists this clonotype with a count of one. The rearrangement links TRBV7-9 to TRBJ1-1, with D unclear. CDR3 size: 12 residues. V was clipped by 6 bases and J by 7 bases, with 12 bases between them. Looked up from germline, CDR1 is SEHNR and CDR2 is FQNEAQ (reference sequence). The CDR3 DNA is TGTGCCAGCAGGTCTTTCCTTGGTGAAGCTTTCTTT. The encoded protein is CASRSFLGEAFF. Variable domain in full (rest from reference TRBV7-9 and TRBJ1-1): DTGVSQNPRHKITKRGQNVTFRCDPISEHNRLYWYRQTLGQGPEFLTYFQNEAQLEKSRLLSDRFSAERPKGSFSTLEIQRTEQGDSAMYLCASRSFLGEAFFGQGTRLTVV.

V gene TRBV7-9 combines with J gene TRBJ1-1; D might be TRBD1 (6 bases). The ends were cut back, 3 bases at V and 1 base at J, with 9 bases in the middle. The CDR3 spans 14 residues. Germline loops: CDR1 SEHNR, CDR2 FQNEAQ (reference sequence). In DNA, the CDR3 is TGTGCCAGCAGCTTGGACAGCCCGAACACTGAAGCTTTCTTT. It encodes CASSLDSPNTEAFF.

The genes are TRBV20-1 and TRBJ1-4, with D tentatively TRBD1 (6 bases). The germline V gene has CDR1 DFQATT and CDR2 SNEGSKA (reference sequence). The CDR3 contains 14 residues. The V end was cut by 1 base, the J end by 5 bases, with 11 bases between. The CDR3 nucleotides read TGCAGTGCTAGAGGCTTCAGGGGAAATGAAAAACTGTTTTTT. Its protein product is CSARGFRGNEKLFF.

The chain joins TRBV3-1 to TRBJ2-7, with D perhaps being TRBD1 or TRBD2 (6 bases each). Germline CDR1 is LGHDT and CDR2 is YNNKEL (reference sequence). V gave up 2 bases and J gave up 1 base, with 15 bases separating them. The CDR3 is 16 residues long. CDR3 in amino acids: CASSQRKGGLSYEQYF. In DNA, the CDR3 is TGTGCCAGCAGCCAAAGAAAGGGGGGCCTGTCCTACGAGCAGTACTTC.

The V call is TRBV29-1, the J call TRBJ1-1, with D uncertain. This CDR3 spans 10 amino acids. The ends were cut back, 4 bases at V and 4 bases at J, with 4 bases in the middle. Germline lookup yields CDR1 SQVTM and CDR2 ANQGSEA. The DNA for the CDR3 is TGCAGCGTTGTTGGCACTGAAGCTTTCTTT. It encodes CSVVGTEAFF.

This sequence joins TRBV30 and TRBJ2-1; D tentatively reads TRBD1 or TRBD2 (6 bases each). Germline values: CDR1 GTSNPN, CDR2 SVGIG (reference sequence). This CDR3 spans 11 amino acids. Between the trimmed V and J ends, which lost 5 bases and 9 bases, there was a span of 11 bases. In DNA form, the CDR3 reads TGTGCCTGGGATAGGGGGGCTGAGCAGTTCTTC. Its translation is CAWDRGAEQFF.

J is TRBJ1-4 and V is TRBV30; D is unresolved. This CDR3 comprises 11 residues. Germline CDR1 and CDR2: GTSNPN and SVGIG (reference sequence). V lost 3 bases, J lost 8 bases, and 7 bases lay in between. The CDR3: CAWRVNEKLFF. In DNA form, the CDR3 reads TGTGCCTGGAGGGTCAACGAAAAACTGTTTTTT.